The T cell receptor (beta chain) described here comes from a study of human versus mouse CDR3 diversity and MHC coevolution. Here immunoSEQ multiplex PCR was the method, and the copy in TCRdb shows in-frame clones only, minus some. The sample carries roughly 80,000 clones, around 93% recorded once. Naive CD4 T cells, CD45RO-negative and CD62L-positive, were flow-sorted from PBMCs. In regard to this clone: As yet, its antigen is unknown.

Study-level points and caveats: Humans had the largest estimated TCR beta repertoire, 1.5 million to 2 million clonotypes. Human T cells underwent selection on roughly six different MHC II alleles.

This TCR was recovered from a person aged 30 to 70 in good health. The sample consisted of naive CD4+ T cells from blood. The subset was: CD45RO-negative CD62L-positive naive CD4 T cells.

CDR3 coding DNA: TGTGCCAGCAGCCAAGCCACCCCTTGGGGGGGACAGGGTTCGATAACAGATACGCAGTATTTT. Translating gives CASSQATPWGGQGSITDTQYF. This chain connects TRBV14 to TRBJ2-3; 9 nucleotides match TRBD1. In germline, CDR1 is SGHDN, CDR2 FVKESK. The CDR3 consists of 21 residues. V dropped 1 base and J dropped 3; count of bases not matched to a gene: 20.